This record concerns one T cell receptor (beta chain) sequence. The antigen remains unidentified. This CDR3 is 15 amino acids long. Germline assignment: CDR1 SQVTM and CDR2 ANQGSEA. The junction had 5 bases not matched to a gene; V was cut back by 6 bases and J by 2 bases. These data come from a study of T cells in localized non-small cell lung cancer. Overall study findings and caveats: A raised T cell density in blood coincided with lengthier overall survival. Tumor trailed uninvolved adjacent lung in T cell clonality, which peaked there. In adjacent lung appeared a median approximately 61 of the top 100 tumor clones.

The method was immunoSEQ multiplex PCR; TCRdb's version includes in-frame clones alone and lacks a portion of them. The repertoire includes roughly 1,500 clones, 33% of them detected once, and roughly a tenth sits in the top ten. Two independent pathologists confirmed no atypia in lung taken at least 2 cm from tumor. Specimen: normal lung tissue next to the tumor, collected before any cancer treatment. The chain recombines TRBV29-1 with TRBJ2-3, with TRBD2 identical over 13 bases. The receptor's source is a man aged 40 to 70 with stage I lung adenocarcinoma. The CDR3 region is CSVKGLAGPTDTQYF. The CDR3 DNA reads as TGCAGCGTAAAGGGACTAGCGGGGCCCACAGATACGCAGTATTTT.